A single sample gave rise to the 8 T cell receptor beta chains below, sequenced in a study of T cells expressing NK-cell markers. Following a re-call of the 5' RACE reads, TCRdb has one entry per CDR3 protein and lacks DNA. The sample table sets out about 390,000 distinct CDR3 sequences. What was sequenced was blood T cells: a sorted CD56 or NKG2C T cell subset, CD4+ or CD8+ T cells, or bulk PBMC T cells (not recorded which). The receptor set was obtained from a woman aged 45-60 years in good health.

CDR3 residues: CASRAGTADIYNEQFF. The rearrangement links TRBV12-3 or TRBV12-4 to TRBJ2-1; there is no DNA to check the TCRdb D call of TRBD1. The CDR3 runs to 16 residues.

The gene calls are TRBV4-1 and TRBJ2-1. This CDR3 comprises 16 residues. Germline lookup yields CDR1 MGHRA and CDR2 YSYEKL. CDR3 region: CASSQVGKSSYNEQFF.

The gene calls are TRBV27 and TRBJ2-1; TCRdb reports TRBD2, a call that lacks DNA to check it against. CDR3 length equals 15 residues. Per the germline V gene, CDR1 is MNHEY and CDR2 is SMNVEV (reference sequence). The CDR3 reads CASSSTGLSYNEQFF.

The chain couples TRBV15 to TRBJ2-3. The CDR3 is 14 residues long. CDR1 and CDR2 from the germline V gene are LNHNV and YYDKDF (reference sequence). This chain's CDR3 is CATSRDRFVDTQYF.

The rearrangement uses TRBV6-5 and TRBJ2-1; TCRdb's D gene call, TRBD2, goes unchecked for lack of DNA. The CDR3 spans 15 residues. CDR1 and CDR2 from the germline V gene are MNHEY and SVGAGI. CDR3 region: CASSYLAGLYNEQFF.

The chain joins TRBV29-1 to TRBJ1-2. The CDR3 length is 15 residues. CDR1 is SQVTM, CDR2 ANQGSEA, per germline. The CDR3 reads CSVQGGARANYGYTF.

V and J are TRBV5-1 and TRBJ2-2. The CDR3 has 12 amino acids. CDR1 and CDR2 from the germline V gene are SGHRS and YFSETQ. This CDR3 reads CASSLGAGELFF.

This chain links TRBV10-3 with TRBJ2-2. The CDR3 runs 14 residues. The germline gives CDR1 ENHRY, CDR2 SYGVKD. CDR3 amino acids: CAISGSSFTGELFF.